These T cell receptor beta chains were read from a single sample in a study of T cell responses to AZD1222 COVID-19 vaccine. Produced via immunoSEQ multiplex PCR; TCRdb's table is partial and in-frame only. The profile shows around 70,000 clones, nearly 90% of them singletons. The sample consisted of peripheral blood, taken 28 days after the second AZD1222 dose. These receptors originate from an adult who received the AZD1222 COVID-19 vaccine. The CDR3 runs from the conserved cysteine through the conserved F or W. The order of the fields is clone size, J gene, V gene, D gene, CDR3 DNA, CDR3 protein. The D gene is left open where the match is weak. Rows give clone size only sometimes, using once, few, many, or a class for an expanded clone.

>NA|TRBJ2-7|TRBV12-2|NA
TGTGCAAGTCGCACTCGTAGACTAGCGGGAGGGGAGGAGCAGTACTTC
CASRTRRLAGGEEQYF
>NA|TRBJ2-7|TRBV6-4|TRBD2
TGTGCCAGCAGGGAGATTAGCGGGAGGTCCTACGAGCAGTACTTC
CASREISGRSYEQYF
>once|TRBJ1-2|TRBV20-1|NA
TGCAGTGGATGGGACGGAAAAGGCTACACCTTC
CSGWDGKGYTF
>NA|TRBJ2-4|TRBV3-1/TRBV3-2|TRBD2
TGTGCCAGCAGCCAGTATGCGGCGGGAGGGGGAGCCAAAAACATTCAGTACTTC
CASSQYAAGGGAKNIQYF
>NA|TRBJ1-4|TRBV2|TRBD1
TGTGCCAGCAACCCGGACAGGGCTAATGAAAAACTGTTTTTT
CASNPDRANEKLFF
>few|TRBJ1-2|TRBV3-1/TRBV3-2|NA
TGTGCCAGCAGCCAAACCACAGGTGGTTATGGCTACACCTTC
CASSQTTGGYGYTF
>NA|TRBJ1-3|TRBV18|TRBD1
TGTGCCAGCTCACGAGGGGGCTTTGGATCTGGAAACACCATATATTTT
CASSRGGFGSGNTIYF
>few|TRBJ1-1|TRBV7-9|TRBD1
TGTGCCAGCAGCACCAGGACAGGGAACACTGAAGCTTTCTTT
CASSTRTGNTEAFF
>NA|TRBJ2-5|TRBV29-1|TRBD2
TGCAGCGTTGGGGGGACTAGCGGGAACCTGTACCAAGAGACCCAGTACTTC
CSVGGTSGNLYQETQYF
>NA|TRBJ1-5|TRBV4-1|NA
TGCGCCAGCAGCCAGGAAGGGCAGGCGGGCCAATGGCCCCAGCATTTT
CASSQEGQAGQWPQHF
>NA|TRBJ2-1|TRBV4-3|NA
TGCGCCAGCAGCGCAGGGGGGACGGGCAACTCCTACAATGAGCAGTTCTTC
CASSAGGTGNSYNEQFF
>NA|TRBJ1-3|TRBV7-7|NA
TGTGCTAGCAGCTGGGGCCCTGCAGGGTCTGGAAACACCATATATTTT
CASSWGPAGSGNTIYF
>NA|TRBJ2-1|TRBV30|NA
TGTGCCTGGAGTGCCCTCCCTGGCCGGGAGCAGTTCTTC
CAWSALPGREQFF
>few|TRBJ1-6|TRBV7-8|NA
TGTGCCAGCAGCTTAGCCAATTCACCCCTCCACTTT
CASSLANSPLHF
>NA|TRBJ1-6|TRBV27|TRBD1
TGTGCCAGCAGGGGCGACAGGGGTAATTCACCCCTCCACTTT
CASRGDRGNSPLHF
>NA|TRBJ1-4|TRBV10-3|NA
TGTGCCATTGGATCCACCGAGGAAAAACTGTTTTTT
CAIGSTEEKLFF
>once|TRBJ1-6|TRBV6-6|TRBD1
TGTGCCAGCACCGCAGGGGGTTCACCCCTCCACTTT
CASTAGGSPLHF
>once|TRBJ1-2|TRBV2|TRBD1
TGTGCCAGCAGAGCCGGGACAGGGAATGGCTACACCTTC
CASRAGTGNGYTF
>NA|TRBJ1-6|TRBV18|NA
TGTGCCAGCTCACCCCAGGGTGTTGGATATAATTCACCCCTCCACTTT
CASSPQGVGYNSPLHF
>few|TRBJ2-1|TRBV6-5|NA
TGTGCCAGCAGGCTCCAGGGGCCAAATGAGCAGTTCTTC
CASRLQGPNEQFF
>few|TRBJ2-3|TRBV2|TRBD2
TGTGCCAGTAAGGGTGAGAGACTAGCGGAGGCAGGCCCAGATACGCAGTATTTT
CASKGERLAEAGPDTQYF
>NA|TRBJ1-5|TRBV6-4|NA
TGTGCCAGCAGTGAAGGGTTGGCTCAGCCCCAGCATTTT
CASSEGLAQPQHF
>NA|TRBJ2-3|TRBV3-1/TRBV3-2|TRBD2
TGTGCCAGCAGCTTACTAGCGGACCCAGATACGCAGTATTTT
CASSLLADPDTQYF
>NA|TRBJ1-1|TRBV7-3|NA
TGTGCCAGCAGCTCCCGGAGGGACGGCACTGAAGCTTTCTTT
CASSSRRDGTEAFF
>NA|TRBJ2-7|TRBV7-2|NA
TGTGCCAGCAGCTTAGCGGGCAACACCTACGAGCAGTACTTC
CASSLAGNTYEQYF
>few|TRBJ2-1|TRBV6-2/TRBV6-3|NA
TGTGCCAGCAGTTCTCCCGAGGGAGGATCCTACAATGAGCAGTTCTTC
CASSSPEGGSYNEQFF
>NA|TRBJ1-2|TRBV6-1|TRBD1
TGTGCCAGCAGTGAATGGGTGACAGGGGGCTCCTACGGCTACACCTTC
CASSEWVTGGSYGYTF
>NA|TRBJ2-5|TRBV6-6|NA
TGTGCCAGCAGTTACTCGAGCGGCCAAGAGACCCAGTACTTC
CASSYSSGQETQYF
>NA|TRBJ2-1|TRBV7-2|NA
TGTGCCAGCAGCTTGTCATCCCACAATGAGCAGTTCTTC
CASSLSSHNEQFF
>NA|TRBJ2-7|TRBV21-1|NA
TGTGCCAGCAGCAAAGGACTAGCGGGGACCTACGAGCAGTACTTC
CASSKGLAGTYEQYF
>NA|TRBJ1-1|TRBV7-3|NA
TGTGCCAGCAGCACCAACCACAGGGCGAACACTGAAGCTTTCTTT
CASSTNHRANTEAFF
>NA|TRBJ1-1|TRBV19|NA
TGTGCCAGTACCCCAGACAGCCCAGCTAACACTGAAGCTTTCTTT
CASTPDSPANTEAFF
>NA|TRBJ1-5|TRBV7-9|NA
TGTGCCAGCAGCTTGGCTGATCAGCCCCAGCATTTT
CASSLADQPQHF
>NA|TRBJ2-1|TRBV25-1|NA
TGTGCCAGCAGTGATGACTTTCCATCCTACAATGAGCAGTTCTTC
CASSDDFPSYNEQFF
>NA|TRBJ2-2|TRBV7-7|NA
TGTGCTAGCAGCTCAACCACGGTCCAGGCCGGGGAGCTGTTTTTT
CASSSTTVQAGELFF
>few|TRBJ2-7|TRBV2|NA
TGTGCCAGCGGGAACAGGGTCTACGAGCAGTACTTC
CASGNRVYEQYF
>NA|TRBJ1-1|TRBV5-1|TRBD1
TGCGCCAGCAGCAGGGGCAGGGGGGACCCGAACACTGAAGCTTTCTTT
CASSRGRGDPNTEAFF